This T cell receptor beta chain came from a study of cytomegalovirus exposure and HLA in healthy donors. The PCR had 60 Vbeta and 13 Jbeta primers. Assay used: immunoSEQ multiplex PCR; TCRdb lists only in-frame clones, some missing. The repertoire holds fewer than 200,000 clones, 80% seen once, with less than 2.5% in the top ten. Overall study results and limits: Within the data, a cluster of highly shared sequence variants was likely a sequencing artifact.

As for this clone: Its specificity is unknown.

This CDR3 has 18 amino acids. Per germline, CDR1 SGHNT and CDR2 YYREEE (reference sequence). V was pared by 0 bases and J by 0 bases, with 18 bases between. This clonotype originated in a male donor in good health and CMV-seronegative. The source material was PBMCs. The genes are TRBV5-4 and TRBJ1-2; maybe TRBD1 (5 bases). The DNA for the CDR3 is TGTGCCAGCAGCTTGGATCTACTCGGGGGAGGGGCTAACTATGGCTACACCTTC. Its translation is CASSLDLLGGGANYGYTF. The variable domain in full, with the rest retrieved from reference TRBV5-4 and TRBJ1-2, is ETGVTQSPTHLIKTRGQQVTLRCSSQSGHNTVSWYQQALGQGPQFIFQYYREEENGRGNFPPRFSGLQFPNYSSELNVNALELDDSALYLCASSLDLLGGGANYGYTFGSGTRLTVV.